This section outlines one T cell receptor beta chain sequence together with its context. The antigen is unknown. With 60 Vbeta and 13 Jbeta primers, the PCR was carried out. The protocol was immunoSEQ multiplex PCR, while the TCRdb copy is restricted to in-frame clones and leaves out a portion. Among about 160,000 clones listed, 77% were seen once. The data belong to a study of cytomegalovirus exposure and HLA in healthy donors. Study-level background: Caucasian-associated ancestry cluster membership applied to about 83% of about 370 genotyped donors. Overall study findings and caveats: Altogether, 150 or so TCR beta chains were recorded as cytomegalovirus-associated. Testing in vitro showed a few CMV-associated chains specific for CMV antigens. There were several of the most significant clusters that appeared linked to common viral pathogens in a later analysis.

The CDR3 runs 16 residues. With V trimmed by 2 bases and J by 9 bases, 10 bases remained unmatched. Germline V lookup: CDR1 LNHNV, CDR2 YYDKDF (reference sequence). Sequencing was performed on PBMCs. The chain joins TRBV15 to TRBJ1-6, with 7 positions matching TRBD1. The receptor's source is a middle-aged woman in good health and CMV-seropositive. DNA for the CDR3: TGTGCCACCAGCAGAACCCGTGAGGGGGCGGGTTCACCCCTCCACTTT. The encoded protein is CATSRTREGAGSPLHF.